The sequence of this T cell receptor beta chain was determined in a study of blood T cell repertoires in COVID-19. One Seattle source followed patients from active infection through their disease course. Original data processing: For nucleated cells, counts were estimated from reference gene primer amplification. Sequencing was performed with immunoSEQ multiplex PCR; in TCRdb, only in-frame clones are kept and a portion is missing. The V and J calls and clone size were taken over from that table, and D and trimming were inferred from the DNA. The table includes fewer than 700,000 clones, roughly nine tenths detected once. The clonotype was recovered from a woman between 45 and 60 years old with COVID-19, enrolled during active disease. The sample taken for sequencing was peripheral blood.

CDR3 sequence: CASSEGWPAEKLFF. The CDR3 DNA reads TGTGCCAGCAGCGAGGGTTGGCCCGCTGAAAAACTGTTTTTT. The J gene is TRBJ1-4, the V gene TRBV11-3; the D is unclear. This CDR3 is built from 14 residues. The germline V gene has CDR1 SGHNT and CDR2 YENEEA. Trimming stripped 5 bases from V and 7 bases from J, with 14 bases between.